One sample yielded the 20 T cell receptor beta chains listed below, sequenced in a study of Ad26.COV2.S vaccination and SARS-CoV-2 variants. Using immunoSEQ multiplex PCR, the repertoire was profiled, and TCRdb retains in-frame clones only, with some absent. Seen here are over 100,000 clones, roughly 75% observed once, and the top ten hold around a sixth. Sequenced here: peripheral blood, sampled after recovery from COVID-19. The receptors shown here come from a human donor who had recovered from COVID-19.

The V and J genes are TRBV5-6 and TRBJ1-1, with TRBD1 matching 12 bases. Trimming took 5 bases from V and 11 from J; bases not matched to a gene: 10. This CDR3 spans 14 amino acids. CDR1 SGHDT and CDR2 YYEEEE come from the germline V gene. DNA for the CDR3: TGTGCCAGCAGTCCCGGGACAGGGGGCGCAGAGGCTTTCTTT. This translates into CASSPGTGGAEAFF.

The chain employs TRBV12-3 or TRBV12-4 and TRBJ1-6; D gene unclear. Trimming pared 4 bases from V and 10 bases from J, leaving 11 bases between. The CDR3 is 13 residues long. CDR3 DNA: TGTGCCAGCAGTTGGGGAGGGCAATCACCCCTCCACTTT. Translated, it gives CASSWGGQSPLHF.

This chain's CDR3 is CASSSGGGRTRGYTF. The CDR3 DNA is TGTGCCAGCAGCTCAGGTGGGGGCAGGACAAGAGGCTACACCTTC. The V gene is TRBV6-5, the J gene TRBJ1-2; D might be TRBD1 (6 bases). This CDR3 is 15 amino acids long. Trimming shortened V by 6 bases and J by 8 bases, and 22 bases separated the two germline ends. Germline assignment: CDR1 MNHEY and CDR2 SVGAGI.

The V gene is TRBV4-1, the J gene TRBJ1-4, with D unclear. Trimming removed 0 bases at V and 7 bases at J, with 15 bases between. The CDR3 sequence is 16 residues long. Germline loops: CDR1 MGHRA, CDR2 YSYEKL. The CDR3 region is CASSQDISGIGEKLFF. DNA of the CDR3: TGCGCCAGCAGCCAAGATATTTCGGGGATTGGTGAAAAACTGTTTTTT.

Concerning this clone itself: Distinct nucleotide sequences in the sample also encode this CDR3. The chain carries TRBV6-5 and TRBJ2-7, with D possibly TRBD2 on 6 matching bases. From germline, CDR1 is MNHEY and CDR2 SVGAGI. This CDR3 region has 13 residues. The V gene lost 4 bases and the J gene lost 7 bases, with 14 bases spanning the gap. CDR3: CASSFGGTHEQYF. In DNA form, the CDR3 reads TGTGCCAGCAGTTTCGGAGGGACTCATGAGCAGTACTTC.

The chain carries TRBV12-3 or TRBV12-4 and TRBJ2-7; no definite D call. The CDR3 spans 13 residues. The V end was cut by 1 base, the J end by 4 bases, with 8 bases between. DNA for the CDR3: TGTGCCAGCAGTTTAGGACATTTATACGAGCAGTACTTC. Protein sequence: CASSLGHLYEQYF.

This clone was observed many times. This CDR3 is CATSGGWEDQETQYF. The CDR3 DNA reads TGTGCCACCAGTGGGGGTTGGGAGGACCAAGAGACCCAGTACTTC. V gene TRBV24-1 combines with J gene TRBJ2-5; TRBD2 might be the D (6 bases). V gave up 5 bases and J gave up 0 bases, with 12 bases separating them. The CDR3 length is 15 residues. Germline CDR1 KGHDR, CDR2 SFDVKD.

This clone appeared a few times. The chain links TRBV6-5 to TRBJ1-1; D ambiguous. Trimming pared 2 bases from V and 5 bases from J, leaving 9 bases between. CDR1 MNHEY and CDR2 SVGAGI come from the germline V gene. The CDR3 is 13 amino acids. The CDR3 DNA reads TGTGCCAGCAGTTACCGGGCCGGGACTGAAGCTTTCTTT. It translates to CASSYRAGTEAFF.

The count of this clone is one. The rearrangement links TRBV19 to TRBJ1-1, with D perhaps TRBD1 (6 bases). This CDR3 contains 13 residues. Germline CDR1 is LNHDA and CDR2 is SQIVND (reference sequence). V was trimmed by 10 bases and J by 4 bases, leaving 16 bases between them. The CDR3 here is CANVSGGGTEAFF. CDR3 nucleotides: TGTGCCAATGTATCTGGGGGCGGCACTGAAGCTTTCTTT.

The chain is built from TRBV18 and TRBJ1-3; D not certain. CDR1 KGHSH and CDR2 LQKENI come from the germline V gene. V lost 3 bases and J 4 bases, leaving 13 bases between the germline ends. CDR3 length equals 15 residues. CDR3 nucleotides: TGTGCCAGCTCACCTACCGGGCTGGGCGGAAACACCATATATTTT. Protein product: CASSPTGLGGNTIYF.

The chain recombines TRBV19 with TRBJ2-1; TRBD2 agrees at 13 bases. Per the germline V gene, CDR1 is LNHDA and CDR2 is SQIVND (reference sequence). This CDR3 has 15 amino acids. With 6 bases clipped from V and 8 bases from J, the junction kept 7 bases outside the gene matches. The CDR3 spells CASRPLAGGLYEQFF. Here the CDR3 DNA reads TGTGCCAGTAGGCCACTAGCGGGGGGGCTCTATGAGCAGTTCTTC. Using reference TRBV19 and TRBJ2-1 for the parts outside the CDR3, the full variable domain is DGGITQSPKYLFRKEGQNVTLSCEQNLNHDAMYWYRQDPGQGLRLIYYSQIVNDFQKGDIAEGYSVSREKKESFPLTVTSAQKNPTAFYLCASRPLAGGLYEQFFGPGTRLTVL.

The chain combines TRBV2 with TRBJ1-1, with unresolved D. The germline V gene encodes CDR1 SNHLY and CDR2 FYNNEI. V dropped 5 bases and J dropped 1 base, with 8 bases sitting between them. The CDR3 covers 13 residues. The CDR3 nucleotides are TGTGCCAGCAGTAACCTCGAGAACACTGAAGCTTTCTTT. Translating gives CASSNLENTEAFF.

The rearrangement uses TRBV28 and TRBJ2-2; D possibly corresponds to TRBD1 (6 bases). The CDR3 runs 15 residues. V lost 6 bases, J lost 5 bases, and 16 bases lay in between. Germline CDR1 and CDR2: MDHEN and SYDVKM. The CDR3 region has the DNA TGTGCCAGCAGGCCGGGACACAAACAGACCGGGGAGCTGTTTTTT. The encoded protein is CASRPGHKQTGELFF.

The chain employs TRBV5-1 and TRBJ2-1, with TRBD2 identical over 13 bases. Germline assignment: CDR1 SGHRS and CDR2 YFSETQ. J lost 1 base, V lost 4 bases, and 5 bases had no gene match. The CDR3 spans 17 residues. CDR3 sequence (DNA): TGCGCCAGCAGCCCGGGACTAGCGGGGACTTCCTACAATGAGCAGTTCTTC. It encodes CASSPGLAGTSYNEQFF.

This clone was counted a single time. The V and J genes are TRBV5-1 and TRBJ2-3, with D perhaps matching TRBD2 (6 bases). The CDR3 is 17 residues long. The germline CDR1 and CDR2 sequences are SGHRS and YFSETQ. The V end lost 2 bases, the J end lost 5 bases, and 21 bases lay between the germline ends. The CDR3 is CASSFQLLGGALDTQYF. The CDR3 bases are TGCGCCAGCAGCTTCCAGCTACTAGGCGGGGCCCTAGATACGCAGTATTTT.

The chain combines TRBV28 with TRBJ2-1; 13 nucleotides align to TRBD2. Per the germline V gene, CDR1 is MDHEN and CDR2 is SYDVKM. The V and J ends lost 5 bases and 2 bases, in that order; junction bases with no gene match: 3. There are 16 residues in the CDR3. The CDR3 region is CASSITSGGAYNEQFF. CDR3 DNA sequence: TGTGCCAGCAGTATAACTAGCGGGGGGGCCTACAATGAGCAGTTCTTC.

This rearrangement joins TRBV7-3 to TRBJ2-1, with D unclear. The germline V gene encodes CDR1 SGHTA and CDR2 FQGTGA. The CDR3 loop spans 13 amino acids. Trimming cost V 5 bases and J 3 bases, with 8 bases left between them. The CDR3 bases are TGTGCCAGCAGCCCCAGCCGCTACAATGAGCAGTTCTTC. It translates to CASSPSRYNEQFF.

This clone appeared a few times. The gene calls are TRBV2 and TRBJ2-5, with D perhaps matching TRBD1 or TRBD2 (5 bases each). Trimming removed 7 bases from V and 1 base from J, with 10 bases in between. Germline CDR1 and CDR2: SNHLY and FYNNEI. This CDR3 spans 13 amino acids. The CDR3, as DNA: TGTGCCAGCATTCGGGACCCCCAAGAGACCCAGTACTTC. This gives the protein CASIRDPQETQYF.

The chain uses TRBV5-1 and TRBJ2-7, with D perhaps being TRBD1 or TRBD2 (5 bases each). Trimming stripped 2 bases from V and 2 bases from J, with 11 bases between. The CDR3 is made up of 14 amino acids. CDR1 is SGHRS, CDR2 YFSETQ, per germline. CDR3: CASSLGTQTYEQYF. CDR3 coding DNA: TGCGCCAGCAGCTTAGGGACCCAGACCTACGAGCAGTACTTC.

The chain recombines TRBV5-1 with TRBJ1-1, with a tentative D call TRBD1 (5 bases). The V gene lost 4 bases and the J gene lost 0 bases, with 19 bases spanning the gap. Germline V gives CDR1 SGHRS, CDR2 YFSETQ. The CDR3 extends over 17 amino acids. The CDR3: CASSPDKALGVNTEAFF. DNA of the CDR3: TGCGCCAGCAGCCCGGACAAGGCCTTAGGGGTGAACACTGAAGCTTTCTTT.